The 15 T cell receptor beta chains in this list originate from one sample, sequenced in a study of cytomegalovirus exposure and HLA in healthy donors. It was with 60 Vbeta and 13 Jbeta primers that the PCR ran. Measured with immunoSEQ multiplex PCR; TCRdb has only the in-frame clones, and not every one. Of more than 150,000 clones in the sample, about 80% were seen once. Sequenced input: PBMCs. The receptors derive from a woman in her fifties or sixties in good health and CMV-seropositive.

This chain joins TRBV7-8 and TRBJ1-5; D is perhaps TRBD1 (5 bases). CDR1 is SGHVS, CDR2 FQNEAQ, per germline. This CDR3 is built from 15 residues. V gave up 0 bases and J gave up 4 bases, with 10 bases separating them. CDR3 sequence reads: CASSLAGRRNQPQHF. The CDR3 DNA follows: TGTGCCAGCAGCTTAGCGGGGCGGAGAAATCAGCCCCAGCATTTT.

The V call is TRBV11-2, the J call TRBJ2-1; TRBD2 agrees at 11 bases. Germline CDR1 reads SGHAT; CDR2 reads FQNNGV. The trim removed 7 bases at V and 9 bases at J, leaving 11 bases unmatched. The CDR3 spans 15 residues. The CDR3 loop is CASKSTSGSVAEQFF. The CDR3 region has the DNA TGTGCCAGCAAGTCTACTAGCGGGAGCGTGGCTGAGCAGTTCTTC.

J is TRBJ2-3 and V is TRBV6-4; 10 nucleotides match TRBD2. Germline loops: CDR1 MRHNA, CDR2 SNTAGT. The CDR3 length is 18 residues. With 2 bases clipped from V and 3 bases from J, the junction kept 11 bases outside the gene matches. The CDR3 sequence: CASSDTSGTSERTDTQYF. The CDR3 nucleotides read TGTGCCAGCAGTGACACATCCGGGACTAGCGAAAGGACAGATACGCAGTATTTT.

This clone was detected only once. This rearrangement joins TRBV4-3 to TRBJ1-1; D is perhaps TRBD1 (5 bases). This CDR3 contains 19 residues. Per the germline V gene, CDR1 is LGHNA and CDR2 is YSLEER. V lost 0 bases, J lost 0 bases, and 20 bases lay in between. The CDR3 coding sequence is TGCGCCAGCAGCCAAGACTTGCGGCAGGGTCGGGGGGTGAACACTGAAGCTTTCTTT. Translated: CASSQDLRQGRGVNTEAFF.

This rearrangement joins TRBV4-2 to TRBJ2-7; maybe TRBD2 (5 bases). The CDR3 is 14 residues long. Per germline, CDR1 LGHNA and CDR2 YNFKEQ. Trimming cost V 4 bases and J 0 bases, with 10 bases left between them. The CDR3 bases are TGTGCCAGCAGCCTAGCGTCGAGCTCCTACGAGCAGTACTTC. Amino acids: CASSLASSSYEQYF.

This sequence joins TRBV19 and TRBJ2-7, with 7 bases that match TRBD1. Germline V gene data show CDR1 as LNHDA and CDR2 as SQIVND (reference sequence). This CDR3 spans 14 amino acids. The V and J ends lost 7 bases and 2 bases, in that order; junction bases with no gene match: 8. Here the CDR3 reads CASNTGTATYEQYF. CDR3 coding DNA: TGTGCCAGTAATACCGGGACAGCGACCTACGAGCAGTACTTC.

V and J are TRBV7-2 and TRBJ2-7; no clear D. Trimming left V 4 bases short and J 3 bases short, with 19 bases between. The germline gives CDR1 SGHTA, CDR2 FQGNSA. The CDR3 length is 16 residues. The CDR3: CASSSTTGSAIYEQYF. DNA of the CDR3: TGTGCCAGCAGCTCAACCACCGGGTCAGCGATCTACGAGCAGTACTTC.

This chain links TRBV4-3 with TRBJ1-1, with TRBD1 identical over 9 bases. The trim removed 4 bases at V and 3 bases at J, leaving 6 bases unmatched. This CDR3 spans 15 amino acids. The germline V gene encodes CDR1 LGHNA and CDR2 YSLEER. The CDR3 protein is CASSPSGTGYTEAFF. In nucleotides, the CDR3 is TGCGCCAGCAGCCCAAGCGGGACAGGGTACACTGAAGCTTTCTTT.

The chain uses TRBV2 and TRBJ2-1, with D possibly being TRBD2 (5 bases). The CDR3 sequence is 11 residues long. Germline loops: CDR1 SNHLY, CDR2 FYNNEI. Trimming removed 6 bases from V and 9 bases from J, with 9 bases in between. The CDR3 here is CASRRVSEQFF. The CDR3 nucleotides read TGTGCCAGCAGGAGGGTGAGTGAGCAGTTCTTC.

This clone was found once. This chain joins TRBV29-1 and TRBJ1-1; D is possibly TRBD1 (5 bases). V lost 5 bases and J lost 7, with 8 bases in between. CDR3 length equals 10 residues. Germline lookup yields CDR1 SQVTM and CDR2 ANQGSEA. The CDR3: CSVWGDEAFF. CDR3 coding DNA: TGCAGCGTTTGGGGGGATGAAGCTTTCTTT. The full variable domain, completed using reference TRBV29-1 and TRBJ1-1, is SAVISQKPSRDICQRGTSLTIQCQVDSQVTMMFWYRQQPGQSLTLIATANQGSEATYESGFVIDKFPISRPNLTFSTLTVSNMSPEDSSIYLCSVWGDEAFFGQGTRLTVV.

This sequence joins TRBV27 and TRBJ1-1, with D maybe TRBD1 (5 bases). Germline CDR1 is MNHEY and CDR2 is SMNVEV (reference sequence). CDR3 length equals 13 residues. The germline V and J ends were trimmed by 7 bases and 5 bases, with 14 bases remaining between them. This CDR3 reads CASKLWGVTEAFF. In DNA form, the CDR3 reads TGTGCCAGCAAACTATGGGGGGTTACTGAAGCTTTCTTT.

V usage is TRBV18 and J usage is TRBJ2-7, with 12 bases fitting TRBD1. CDR3 length equals 15 residues. V gave up 4 bases and J gave up 4 bases; unmatched junction bases: 5. Germline V gives CDR1 KGHSH, CDR2 LQKENI. This chain's CDR3 is CASSLRDRGPYEQYF. CDR3 nucleotides: TGTGCCAGCTCACTCCGGGACAGGGGGCCGTACGAGCAGTACTTC.

Remarks on this clone: The junction does not match germline at one end; this may be a read error. This chain connects TRBV5-1 to TRBJ2-5; 8 bases line up with TRBD2. The V gene's germline CDR1 is SGHRS and CDR2 YFSETQ. The CDR3 has 14 amino acids. The CDR3 here is CAGSLGGGRTDQYF. The CDR3 region has the DNA TGCGCCGGCAGCTTGGGCGGGGGGCGCACGGACCAGTACTTC.

This clone was detected only a few times. V is TRBV5-1 and J is TRBJ2-5, with 10 nucleotides matching TRBD1. The germline V gene encodes CDR1 SGHRS and CDR2 YFSETQ. The CDR3 contains 15 residues. V lost 3 bases to trimming and J lost 7 bases; unmatched junction nucleotides: 9. CDR3 sequence reads: CASSSGTGVRGTQYF. CDR3 bases: TGCGCCAGCAGCTCCGGGACAGGGGTCAGAGGGACCCAGTACTTC.

V and J are TRBV6-4 and TRBJ2-3; D remains ambiguous. The CDR3 extends over 14 amino acids. Germline CDR1 MRHNA, CDR2 SNTAGT. The V and J ends lost 0 bases and 0 bases respectively, with 4 bases between them. The CDR3 DNA reads TGTGCCAGCAGTGACTCGGGCAGCACAGATACGCAGTATTTT. Its protein product is CASSDSGSTDTQYF.